This T cell receptor beta chain was recorded in a study of T-cell memory formation after mild COVID-19. This clonotype has just a few counts. The CDR3 loop spans 11 amino acids. The V end lost 1 base, the J end lost 6 bases, and 3 bases lay between the germline ends. Germline V gene data show CDR1 as DFQATT and CDR2 as SNEGSKA (reference sequence). TCRdb fed the 5' RACE reads into MiXCR, producing one record per CDR3 protein. The sample shows around 300,000 distinct CDR3 sequences, 15% to 20% of them seen only once. The TCR sequence derives from a man younger than 35 who had mild COVID-19 (a few samples of this study predate the infection). Cell type and time point are not known. This rearrangement joins TRBV20-1 to TRBJ2-2; D remains unclear. Sequencing was performed on PBMCs or a T cell subset sorted from them (not recorded which). CDR3 amino acids: CSARGAGELFF. The CDR3 nucleotides are TGCAGTGCTAGAGGGGCCGGGGAGCTGTTTTTT.